Following are 20 T cell receptor beta chains from one sample sequenced in a study of Graves' ophthalmopathy and Graves' hyperthyroidism. Investigators amplified TCR beta CDR3 regions from RNA transcripts. The authors performed first-round RT-PCR with HTBI primers and then a second-round multiplex PCR. TCRdb ran MiXCR on the multiplex PCR reads and lists one entry per CDR3 protein. The table includes almost 750,000 distinct CDR3 sequences, 40% detected once. Sequencing was carried out using peripheral blood. Receptors originate from an adult man with Graves' ophthalmopathy.

This clonotype was detected ten times or more. This chain links TRBV29-1 with TRBJ1-2; TRBD1 matches at 7 bases. From germline, CDR1 is SQVTM and CDR2 ANQGSEA. Trimming took 6 bases from V and 3 from J; bases not matched to a gene: 13. The CDR3 length is 15 residues. The CDR3 bases are TGCAGCGTCAAGACCGACAGGGCGCAGGACTATGGCTACACCTTC. Translation: CSVKTDRAQDYGYTF.

V is TRBV5-1 and J is TRBJ2-7; 7 bases align to TRBD2. Trimming cost V 1 base and J 3 bases; bases outside gene matches: 7. Germline lookup yields CDR1 SGHRS and CDR2 YFSETQ. The CDR3 extends over 15 amino acids. In DNA form, the CDR3 reads TGCGCCAGCAGCTTGAGGTGGGAGGGTTTCTACGAGCAGTACTTC. Translation gives CASSLRWEGFYEQYF.

In regard to this clonotype: Because the CDR3 is missing its conserved closing phenylalanine or tryptophan, this is likely a read error. The rearrangement links TRBV25-1 to TRBJ1-2; 9 bases line up with TRBD1. The germline gives CDR1 MGHDK, CDR2 SYGVNS. This CDR3 has 15 residues. J was trimmed by 8 bases and V by 5 bases; bases with no gene match: 12. Here the CDR3 reads CASSLLGTGFGGYTL. The DNA for the CDR3 is TGTGCCAGCAGTTTGCTTGGGACAGGGTTTGGGGGCTACACCCTC.

V gene TRBV2 combines with J gene TRBJ1-1; D may be TRBD1 (6 bases). Trimming shortened V by 8 bases and J by 0 bases, and 19 bases separated the two germline ends. The CDR3 loop spans 16 amino acids. Per the germline V gene, CDR1 is SNHLY and CDR2 is FYNNEI. CDR3 nucleotides: TGTGCCAGCGTTGTGCCAGGGGCGCGTTTGAACACTGAAGCTTTCTTT. Its protein is CASVVPGARLNTEAFF.

Ten or more counts support this clonotype. The CDR3 sequence: CASSSQDLRGYTF. CDR3 DNA sequence: TGTGCCAGCAGCTCACAGGACCTGCGGGGCTACACCTTC. The J gene is TRBJ1-2, the V gene TRBV7-9; tentative D call: TRBD1 (5 bases). From germline, CDR1 is SEHNR and CDR2 FQNEAQ (reference sequence). The length of the CDR3 is 13 residues. Deletions cut 4 bases from V and 8 bases from J, with 14 bases between.

As for this clonotype: This sequence may be a read error, since a much larger clone differs from it by one base. The genes are TRBV7-9 and TRBJ2-2; TRBD2 matches at 8 bases. The V and J ends lost 8 bases and 2 bases, in that order; junction bases with no gene match: 10. The CDR3 is 16 amino acids. Germline V gives CDR1 SEHNR, CDR2 FQNEAQ (reference sequence). The CDR3 reads CASGLPTSVNTGELFF. CDR3 bases: TGTGCCAGCGGCCTTCCGACTAGCGTAAACACCGGGGAGCTGTTTTTT. The variable domain in full, completed from reference TRBV7-9 and TRBJ2-2, reads DTGVSQNPRHKITKRGQNVTFRCDPISEHNRLYWYRQTLGQGPEFLTYFQNEAQLEKSRLLSDRFSAERPKGSFSTLEIQRTEQGDSAMYLCASGLPTSVNTGELFFGEGSRLTVL.

The rearrangement links TRBV12-3 or TRBV12-4 to TRBJ2-5; D is unclear. The CDR3 runs to 14 residues. V was pared by 2 bases and J by 2 bases, with 9 bases between. In DNA, the CDR3 is TGTGCCAGCAGTTTAATAGTGGGGCAAGAGACCCAGTACTTC. Its translation: CASSLIVGQETQYF.

The V gene is TRBV25-1, the J gene TRBJ2-6, with D possibly being TRBD2 (7 bases). V was clipped by 6 bases and J by 2 bases, with 26 bases between them. From germline, CDR1 is MGHDK and CDR2 SYGVNS. CDR3 size: 20 residues. CDR3 bases: TGTGCCAGCAGCCAAGTCGGGGGGACCGGGGGCGCAGCTGGGGCCAACGTCCTGACTTTC. Translated: CASSQVGGTGGAAGANVLTF.

The chain couples TRBV25-1 to TRBJ1-2; D remains ambiguous. The germline gives CDR1 MGHDK, CDR2 SYGVNS. The CDR3 sequence is 14 residues long. Trimming cost V 5 bases and J 2 bases, with 12 bases left between them. CDR3 in amino acids: CASSSLGRNYGYTF. The CDR3 coding sequence is TGTGCCAGCAGTTCGTTGGGAAGGAACTATGGCTACACCTTC.

The CDR3 region is CSVNTGDFNTEAFF. DNA of the CDR3: TGCAGCGTTAATACAGGCGACTTCAACACTGAAGCTTTCTTT. V is TRBV29-1 and J is TRBJ1-1, with D tentatively TRBD1 (5 bases). The germline V gene encodes CDR1 SQVTM and CDR2 ANQGSEA. This CDR3 spans 14 amino acids. Trimming took off 5 bases at V and 2 bases at J, with 15 bases between the two ends.

CDR3 DNA: TGTGCCAGCAGCTTAGCGGTTGGGGCCAACGTCCTGACTTTC. Protein product: CASSLAVGANVLTF. The chain uses TRBV7-3 and TRBJ2-6; D gene ambiguous. V lost 2 bases and J 3 bases, leaving 5 bases between the germline ends. The CDR3 is 14 amino acids. CDR1 and CDR2 (germline): SGHTA, FQGTGA.

The genes are TRBV6-5 and TRBJ2-5, with 7 bases lining up with TRBD1. Trimming took 5 bases from V and 5 from J; bases not matched to a gene: 8. The CDR3 loop spans 14 amino acids. Per the germline V gene, CDR1 is MNHEY and CDR2 is SVGAGI. The CDR3 DNA follows: TGTGCCAGCAGTGCGACAGGGCTTGGGGAGACCCAGTACTTC. This gives the protein CASSATGLGETQYF.

The rearrangement joins TRBV15 to TRBJ1-1; D is uncertain. V lost 3 bases, J lost 4 bases, and 6 bases lay in between. Germline CDR1 reads LNHNV; CDR2 reads YYDKDF (reference sequence). The CDR3 loop spans 12 amino acids. Here the CDR3 reads CATSSLGTEAFF. CDR3 DNA sequence: TGTGCCACCAGCAGCTTGGGCACTGAAGCTTTCTTT.

The chain combines TRBV28 with TRBJ1-1; 7 bases match TRBD1. V dropped 10 bases and J dropped 2; count of bases not matched to a gene: 7. CDR1 is MDHEN and CDR2 is SYDVKM in the germline V gene. The CDR3 covers 13 residues. Written as DNA, the CDR3 is TGTGCCACCGAAACAGGGGTTAACACTGAAGCTTTCTTT. Amino acids: CATETGVNTEAFF.

The rearrangement joins TRBV9 to TRBJ1-6; no clear D gene. Per germline, CDR1 SGDLS and CDR2 YYNGEE. Trimming pared 4 bases from V and 9 bases from J, leaving 17 bases between. The CDR3 spans 15 residues. CDR3 in amino acids: CASSPVSQRGSPLHF. CDR3 nucleotides: TGTGCCAGCAGCCCAGTCAGCCAACGGGGTTCACCCCTCCACTTT.

The genes are TRBV10-3 and TRBJ2-5; 9 bases map to TRBD1. This CDR3 comprises 15 residues. The germline V gene encodes CDR1 ENHRY and CDR2 SYGVKD. V dropped 4 bases and J dropped 4; count of bases not matched to a gene: 7. The CDR3 bases are TGTGCCATCAGTGCTAGAGGGACAGGGTCAGAGACCCAGTACTTC. Translating gives CAISARGTGSETQYF.

This clonotype has a handful of counts. Possible read error: a much larger clone is one base away. J is TRBJ1-5 and V is TRBV24-1; weak D call: TRBD1 (5 bases). Germline-derived CDR1 and CDR2 are KGHDR and SFDVKD. This CDR3 comprises 17 residues. Deletions cut 4 bases from V and 0 bases from J, with 15 bases between. CDR3 coding DNA: TGTGCCACCAGTGACCAAAGGGGACTTGCTAGCAATCAGCCCCAGCATTTT. Translated, it gives CATSDQRGLASNQPQHF.

This chain uses TRBV2 with TRBJ1-2, with D possibly TRBD1 on 5 matching bases. There are 15 residues in the CDR3. Germline V gives CDR1 SNHLY, CDR2 FYNNEI. Trimming took off 8 bases at V and 0 bases at J, with 16 bases between the two ends. The CDR3 sequence is CASSPRESANYGYTF. The DNA of the CDR3 is TGTGCCAGCTCACCCAGGGAGTCGGCTAACTATGGCTACACCTTC.

J is TRBJ1-5 and V is TRBV20-1; D not resolved. The germline CDR1 and CDR2 sequences are DFQATT and SNEGSKA (reference sequence). The CDR3 spans 16 residues. The V gene lost 0 bases and the J gene lost 0 bases, with 12 bases spanning the gap. CDR3 residues: CSARDWEINSNQPQHF. CDR3 nucleotide sequence: TGCAGTGCTAGAGATTGGGAGATAAATAGCAATCAGCCCCAGCATTTT.

This clonotype was picked up a small number of times. V is TRBV6-5 and J is TRBJ1-1; a possible D gene is TRBD1 (6 bases). This CDR3 is 12 amino acids long. V was cut by 7 bases and J by 5 bases, with 11 bases left in between. Germline loops: CDR1 MNHEY, CDR2 SVGAGI. As DNA, the CDR3 is TGTGCCAGCACCCCGAGGGGGACTGAAGCTTTCTTT. It codes for CASTPRGTEAFF.